Listed here are 23 T cell receptor beta chains from one sample, sequenced in a study of radiotherapy plus CTLA-4 blockade in lung cancer. TCRdb's copy holds only in-frame clones and misses some; the assay was immunoSEQ multiplex PCR. The sample records approximately 75,000 clones, roughly three quarters being singletons. This material consisted of peripheral blood, taken from a patient treated with radiotherapy plus ipilimumab. All receptors come from a human donor with non-small cell lung cancer who had a complete response to radiotherapy plus ipilimumab.

The V and J genes are TRBV11-3 and TRBJ2-2, with D tentatively TRBD1 (5 bases). Trimming took off 4 bases at V and 2 bases at J, with 8 bases between the two ends. Germline CDR1 reads SGHNT; CDR2 reads YENEEA. This CDR3 spans 14 amino acids. The CDR3 here is CASSYQGNTGELFF. CDR3 nucleotides: TGTGCCAGCAGCTACCAGGGCAACACCGGGGAGCTGTTTTTT.

This clone turned up a few times. The gene calls are TRBV18 and TRBJ2-7; D not certain. Trimming left V 3 bases short and J 6 bases short, with 12 bases between. This CDR3 spans 13 amino acids. Germline V gives CDR1 KGHSH, CDR2 LQKENI. The CDR3 loop is CASSPPRTGEQYF. In DNA, the CDR3 is TGTGCCAGCTCACCGCCCAGGACGGGCGAGCAGTACTTC. The full variable domain, rest sourced from reference TRBV18 and TRBJ2-7, is NAGVMQNPRHLVRRRGQEARLRCSPMKGHSHVYWYRQLPEEGLKFMVYLQKENIIDESGMPKERFSAEFPKEGPSILRIQQVVRGDSAAYFCASSPPRTGEQYFGPGTRLTVT.

This chain joins TRBV9 and TRBJ1-1, with a possible D match to TRBD1 (5 bases). CDR1 is SGDLS, CDR2 YYNGEE, per germline. V dropped 0 bases and J dropped 0 bases, with 12 bases sitting between them. This CDR3 is 16 amino acids long. The CDR3 region is CASSVGSGSVNTEAFF. The CDR3 DNA follows: TGTGCCAGCAGCGTAGGGTCAGGGTCTGTGAACACTGAAGCTTTCTTT. Using reference TRBV9 and TRBJ1-1 for the parts outside the CDR3, the full variable domain is DSGVTQTPKHLITATGQRVTLRCSPRSGDLSVYWYQQSLDQGLQFLIQYYNGEERAKGNILERFSAQQFPDLHSELNLSSLELGDSALYFCASSVGSGSVNTEAFFGQGTRLTVV.

The table lists this clone with a few counts. At one of its ends the junction is not consistent with the germline gene, which may arise from a read error. The chain uses TRBV19 and TRBJ2-1; 9 nucleotides agree with TRBD2. Germline V lookup: CDR1 LNHDA, CDR2 SQIVND (reference sequence). The CDR3 is 14 amino acids. This chain's CDR3 is CASSIDPRAGGRIF. CDR3 nucleotides: TGTGCCAGTAGTATAGACCCTCGGGCGGGGGGGAGGATCTTC. The whole variable domain, remainder taken from reference TRBV19 and TRBJ2-1, is DGGITQSPKYLFRKEGQNVTLSCEQNLNHDAMYWYRQDPGQGLRLIYYSQIVNDFQKGDIAEGYSVSREKKESFPLTVTSAQKNPTAFYLCASSIDPRAGGRIFGPGTRLTVL.

This clone has more than one count but fewer than ten. CDR3 bases: TGCGCCAGCAGCGCTACTAGCGGGGGGCCAGATACGCAGTATTTT. Its translation: CASSATSGGPDTQYF. The chain joins TRBV5-1 to TRBJ2-3; 12 bases are shared with TRBD2. The V and J ends lost 4 bases and 4 bases, in that order; junction bases with no gene match: 4. The CDR3 is made up of 15 amino acids. CDR1 and CDR2 (germline): SGHRS, YFSETQ.

V gene TRBV28 combines with J gene TRBJ1-1; 9 nucleotides agree with TRBD1. V was clipped by 2 bases and J by 0 bases; unmatched bases: 1. Germline assignment: CDR1 MDHEN and CDR2 SYDVKM. The CDR3 sequence is 15 residues long. The CDR3 region is CASSLRQGVNTEAFF. As DNA, the CDR3 is TGTGCCAGCAGTTTAAGACAGGGGGTGAACACTGAAGCTTTCTTT.

This clone was seen just once. The rearrangement joins TRBV20-1 to TRBJ2-4; the D is unclear. This CDR3 comprises 11 residues. The V gene's germline CDR1 is DFQATT and CDR2 SNEGSKA (reference sequence). Deletions cut 3 bases from V and 4 bases from J, with 4 bases between. The DNA of the CDR3 is TGCAGTGCTAGCGAGAAAAACATTCAGTACTTC. Translating gives CSASEKNIQYF.

The chain couples TRBV7-2 to TRBJ2-7; 7 nucleotides line up with TRBD1. V was pared by 3 bases and J by 3 bases, with 2 bases of the junction left unmatched. This CDR3 has 13 residues. The germline CDR1 and CDR2 sequences are SGHTA and FQGNSA. This CDR3 is CASSFGQDYEQYF. DNA for the CDR3: TGTGCCAGCAGCTTCGGACAGGACTACGAGCAGTACTTC.

This rearrangement joins TRBV5-1 to TRBJ1-6, with D unclear. The germline V gene has CDR1 SGHRS and CDR2 YFSETQ. The CDR3 covers 18 residues. Trimming pared 4 bases from V and 0 bases from J, leaving 17 bases between. CDR3 loop: CASSPGSGSSSYNSPLHF. The DNA of the CDR3 is TGCGCCAGCAGCCCCGGATCGGGTAGTAGCTCCTATAATTCACCCCTCCACTTT.

This chain connects TRBV7-2 to TRBJ2-3; no clear D. The CDR3 runs 14 residues. Trimming shortened V by 5 bases and J by 3 bases, and 12 bases separated the two germline ends. The germline V gene encodes CDR1 SGHTA and CDR2 FQGNSA. The CDR3 region has the DNA TGTGCCAGCAGCCGCAGAACCAGTACAGATACGCAGTATTTT. Its translation: CASSRRTSTDTQYF.

The CDR3 sequence is CASSARQLNQPQHF. CDR3 sequence (DNA): TGTGCCAGCAGTGCCCGACAGCTGAATCAGCCCCAGCATTTT. The J gene is TRBJ1-5, the V gene TRBV25-1; maybe TRBD1 (5 bases). From germline, CDR1 is MGHDK and CDR2 SYGVNS. CDR3 size: 14 residues. The germline V and J ends were trimmed by 4 bases and 4 bases, with 11 bases remaining between them. The full variable domain, with the rest looked up from reference TRBV25-1 and TRBJ1-5, is EADIYQTPRYLVIGTGKKITLECSQTMGHDKMYWYQQDPGMELHLIHYSYGVNSTEKGDLSSESTVSRIRTEHFPLTLESARPSHTSQYLCASSARQLNQPQHFGDGTRLSIL.

The J gene is TRBJ1-2, the V gene TRBV5-5; 10 nucleotides agree with TRBD1. V was pared by 2 bases and J by 2 bases, with 6 bases of the junction left unmatched. The CDR3 covers 16 residues. Per germline, CDR1 SGHKS and CDR2 YYEKEE (reference sequence). The CDR3: CASSLWTGGSNYGYTF. CDR3 DNA: TGTGCCAGCAGCTTATGGACAGGGGGTTCAAACTATGGCTACACCTTC.

The genes are TRBV7-2 and TRBJ1-3; TRBD1 agrees at 7 bases. Germline V CDR1 and CDR2: SGHTA, FQGNSA. The CDR3 is made up of 17 amino acids. V was pared by 5 bases and J by 0 bases, with 10 bases of the junction left unmatched. The CDR3 DNA reads as TGTGCCAGCAGCCCCAGGACACAGGGGCACTCTGGAAACACCATATATTTT. Residues: CASSPRTQGHSGNTIYF. Filled out from reference TRBV7-2 and TRBJ1-3, the complete variable domain reads GAGVSQSPSNKVTEKGKDVELRCDPISGHTALYWYRQSLGQGLEFLIYFQGNSAPDKSGLPSDRFSAERTGGSVSTLTIQRTQQEDSAVYLCASSPRTQGHSGNTIYFGEGSWLTVV.

The chain joins TRBV12-5 to TRBJ2-3; D possibly corresponds to TRBD1 (5 bases). This CDR3 contains 13 residues. The V end lost 7 bases, the J end lost 1 base, and 9 bases lay between the germline ends. Germline V CDR1 and CDR2: LGHNT, FRNRAP. The CDR3 coding sequence is TGTGCTAGTGCCGGCAGGGGCACAGATACGCAGTATTTT. As protein: CASAGRGTDTQYF. The full variable domain, with the rest looked up from reference TRBV12-5 and TRBJ2-3, is DARVTQTPRHKVTEMGQEVTMRCQPILGHNTVFWYRQTMMQGLELLAYFRNRAPLDDSGMPKDRFSAEMPDATLATLKIQPSEPRDSAVYFCASAGRGTDTQYFGPGTRLTVL.

The chain recombines TRBV29-1 with TRBJ1-2; D gene unclear. The ends were cut back, 4 bases at V and 1 base at J, with 13 bases in the middle. There are 14 residues in the CDR3. Germline CDR1 is SQVTM and CDR2 is ANQGSEA. The CDR3 loop reads CSVGYPGSNYGYTF. The CDR3 nucleotides read TGCAGCGTTGGATATCCAGGCAGTAACTATGGCTACACCTTC.

V and J are TRBV6-1 and TRBJ2-7, with 9 positions matching TRBD1. V lost 4 bases to trimming and J lost 9 bases; unmatched junction nucleotides: 10. The germline CDR1 and CDR2 sequences are MNHNS and SASEGT. The CDR3 consists of 14 residues. For the CDR3, the DNA is TGTGCCAGCAGTGGCCCCGGACAGGGGAAGGTGCAGTACTTC. It yields the protein CASSGPGQGKVQYF.

V gene TRBV18 combines with J gene TRBJ2-2; 7 nucleotides match TRBD2. Germline loops: CDR1 KGHSH, CDR2 LQKENI. The CDR3 contains 15 residues. Losses at the gene ends were 5 bases for V and 2 bases for J; bases not matched to a gene: 5. In DNA form, the CDR3 reads TGTGCCAGCTCAGTCACTAGCGATAACACCGGGGAGCTGTTTTTT. Translated, it gives CASSVTSDNTGELFF. The full variable domain, rest sourced from reference TRBV18 and TRBJ2-2, is NAGVMQNPRHLVRRRGQEARLRCSPMKGHSHVYWYRQLPEEGLKFMVYLQKENIIDESGMPKERFSAEFPKEGPSILRIQQVVRGDSAAYFCASSVTSDNTGELFFGEGSRLTVL.

The rearrangement uses TRBV5-4 and TRBJ2-6; unclear D gene. Per germline, CDR1 SGHNT and CDR2 YYREEE (reference sequence). The CDR3 runs to 15 residues. Trimming stripped 0 bases from V and 0 bases from J, with 4 bases between. CDR3 sequence (DNA): TGTGCCAGCAGCTTGGGAAGCTCTGGGGCCAACGTCCTGACTTTC. Residues: CASSLGSSGANVLTF.

The V gene is TRBV6-5, the J gene TRBJ1-1; D gene ambiguous. V lost 8 bases and J lost 3, with 10 bases in between. CDR3 length: 12 amino acids. Germline V gene sequence: CDR1 MNHEY, CDR2 SVGAGI. The CDR3 reads CASGGLDTEAFF. The CDR3 DNA follows: TGTGCCAGCGGTGGGTTGGACACTGAAGCTTTCTTT.

The chain couples TRBV7-2 to TRBJ2-7; D is possibly TRBD2 (5 bases). The CDR3 spans 15 residues. Germline V lookup: CDR1 SGHTA, CDR2 FQGNSA. Trimming removed 2 bases from V and 2 bases from J, with 13 bases in between. This chain's CDR3 is CASSLYTVGTYEQYF. The CDR3 DNA is TGTGCCAGCAGCTTATATACAGTCGGGACCTACGAGCAGTACTTC.

The chain carries TRBV6-6 and TRBJ1-5; possible D gene TRBD1, 6 bases. Germline assignment: CDR1 MNHNY and CDR2 SVGAGI (reference sequence). The CDR3 totals 15 residues. The V and J ends lost 6 bases and 4 bases respectively, with 16 bases between them. The chain's CDR3 is CASSSTDRRNQPQHF. In DNA form, the CDR3 reads TGTGCCAGCAGCAGTACCGACAGGAGGAATCAGCCCCAGCATTTT.

This clone has just one count. This chain's CDR3 is CASSPQDRAEGYTF. The CDR3 nucleotides read TGTGCCAGCAGCCCCCAGGACAGGGCAGAAGGCTACACCTTC. The rearrangement uses TRBV7-9 and TRBJ1-2; the match to TRBD1 covers 8 bases. With V trimmed by 5 bases and J by 8 bases, 10 bases remained unmatched. The germline V gene has CDR1 SEHNR and CDR2 FQNEAQ (reference sequence). The CDR3 is 14 residues long.

J is TRBJ2-5 and V is TRBV18; no clear D gene. Germline V gives CDR1 KGHSH, CDR2 LQKENI. V lost 0 bases to trimming and J lost 1 base, with 6 bases between them. This CDR3 spans 14 amino acids. This CDR3 is CASSPPFSQETQYF. CDR3 nucleotide sequence: TGTGCCAGCTCACCACCATTCAGCCAAGAGACCCAGTACTTC.